The next 19 T cell receptor beta chains were all read from a single sample in a study of early T cells in non-severe SARS-CoV-2 infection. Each CDR3 protein gets one entry after TCRdb re-called the 5' RACE reads with MiXCR. The sample yields some 60,000 distinct CDR3 sequences, less than 10% seen once. The sequencing sample was made of whole blood. Receptor source: an adult who was a healthcare worker with PCR-confirmed SARS-CoV-2 infection or an uninfected control (not recorded which).

This clonotype turned up a few times. The chain is built from TRBV12-3 or TRBV12-4 and TRBJ1-3; D may be TRBD1 (5 bases). The germline V and J ends were trimmed by 3 bases and 3 bases, with 9 bases remaining between them. This CDR3 spans 14 amino acids. The CDR3 DNA reads TGTGCCAGCAGTTTCGGGGGTATTGGAAACACCATATATTTT. Its translation: CASSFGGIGNTIYF.

This clonotype occurred many times. The J gene is TRBJ1-1, the V gene TRBV5-4; D is possibly TRBD1 (5 bases). The CDR3 length is 14 residues. The V gene's germline CDR1 is SGHNT and CDR2 YYREEE (reference sequence). Trimming cost V 1 base and J 4 bases, with 11 bases left between them. The DNA of the CDR3 is TGTGCCAGCAGCTTGAAAGGGACCAGCACTGAAGCTTTCTTT. This gives the protein CASSLKGTSTEAFF.

This clonotype was observed a handful of times. The chain couples TRBV7-3 to TRBJ2-2; D might be TRBD1 or TRBD2, each matching 5 bases. The CDR3 is 14 residues long. The germline V gene encodes CDR1 SGHTA and CDR2 FQGTGA. Between the trimmed V and J ends, which lost 2 bases and 6 bases, there was a span of 10 bases. CDR3 residues: CASSLWGTSGELFF. The CDR3 DNA follows: TGTGCCAGCAGCTTATGGGGGACCTCCGGGGAGCTGTTTTTT.

This clonotype was counted at least ten times. The chain couples TRBV7-2 to TRBJ1-1, with D uncertain. This CDR3 has 14 residues. V was shortened by 1 base and J by 1 base, with 7 bases between the two germline ends. The germline gives CDR1 SGHTA, CDR2 FQGNSA. The CDR3 nucleotides read TGTGCCAGCAGCTTAGGAGGGTCGAACACTGAAGCTTTCTTT. Amino acids: CASSLGGSNTEAFF.

The J gene is TRBJ2-3, the V gene TRBV7-2; unclear D gene. Trimming cost V 5 bases and J 0 bases, with 15 bases left between them. CDR1 and CDR2 from the germline V gene are SGHTA and FQGNSA. The CDR3 sequence is 16 residues long. CDR3 protein: CASSPWDPLSTDTQYF. For the CDR3, the DNA is TGTGCCAGCAGCCCGTGGGATCCCCTTAGCACAGATACGCAGTATTTT.

This clonotype was picked up a small number of times. The rearrangement joins TRBV9 to TRBJ2-2, with a possible D match to TRBD1 (5 bases). Germline V gene sequence: CDR1 SGDLS, CDR2 YYNGEE. This CDR3 has 16 residues. The ends were cut back, 4 bases at V and 0 bases at J, with 13 bases in the middle. The CDR3 DNA follows: TGTGCCAGCAGCCCCCTGGGGCTGACGAACACCGGGGAGCTGTTTTTT. As protein: CASSPLGLTNTGELFF.

This clonotype was found a few times. The rearrangement joins TRBV5-4 to TRBJ1-6, with D possibly matching TRBD1 (5 bases). The germline CDR1 and CDR2 sequences are SGHNT and YYREEE (reference sequence). V lost 2 bases, J lost 5 bases, and 8 bases lay in between. This CDR3 has 14 amino acids. CDR3 DNA sequence: TGTGCCAGCAGCTTTGGGGGAAATAATTCACCCCTCCACTTT. It specifies CASSFGGNNSPLHF.

This chain connects TRBV21-1 to TRBJ2-1. TRBV21-1 is deemed a pseudogene. This CDR3 contains 11 residues. The CDR3 nucleotides are TGTGCCAGCAGCTCCCAAGATGAGCAGTTCTTC. This sequence encodes CASSSQDEQFF.

This clonotype was recorded at least ten times. This sequence joins TRBV7-9 and TRBJ2-2; 10 nucleotides match TRBD2. The trim removed 4 bases at V and 13 bases at J, leaving 12 bases unmatched. Germline-derived CDR1 and CDR2 are SEHNR and FQNEAQ (reference sequence). CDR3 size: 15 residues. The CDR3 coding sequence is TGTGCCAGCAGCTCTGCGGCTAGCGGGGGCCCCGGGCTGTTTTTT. It specifies CASSSAASGGPGLFF. The complete variable domain, with remaining parts taken from reference TRBV7-9 and TRBJ2-2, reads DTGVSQNPRHKITKRGQNVTFRCDPISEHNRLYWYRQTLGQGPEFLTYFQNEAQLEKSRLLSDRFSAERPKGSFSTLEIQRTEQGDSAMYLCASSSAASGGPGLFFGEGSRLTVL.

In this sample, this clonotype turned up a few times. The chain uses TRBV2 and TRBJ1-2; 9 nucleotides line up with TRBD1. This CDR3 is 18 amino acids long. V trimming: 4 bases; J trimming: 2 bases; junction bases outside the gene matches: 14. CDR1 is SNHLY and CDR2 is FYNNEI in the germline V gene. The CDR3 loop is CASSGGTGIPLANYGYTF. DNA for the CDR3: TGTGCCAGCAGTGGGGGGACAGGGATCCCTCTAGCCAACTATGGCTACACCTTC.

This clonotype was observed a handful of times. This chain joins TRBV6-6 and TRBJ1-5; no clear D. V was trimmed by 3 bases and J by 2 bases, leaving 14 bases between them. The CDR3 covers 16 residues. Per germline, CDR1 MNHNY and CDR2 SVGAGI (reference sequence). In DNA form, the CDR3 reads TGTGCCAGCAGTTATCTTCGGCGGGGAGGCAATCAGCCCCAGCATTTT. Translating gives CASSYLRRGGNQPQHF.

This clonotype was picked up many times. The rearrangement uses TRBV10-3 and TRBJ2-7; D may be TRBD1 (5 bases). The germline V and J ends were trimmed by 10 bases and 3 bases, with 16 bases remaining between them. Germline assignment: CDR1 ENHRY and CDR2 SYGVKD. This CDR3 region has 13 residues. The CDR3 DNA reads as TGTGCCACTTCCAGACAGACCGACTACGAGCAGTACGTC. Its protein is CATSRQTDYEQYV.

The chain recombines TRBV5-1 with TRBJ1-1; TRBD1 matches 9 bases. Germline V CDR1 and CDR2: SGHRS, YFSETQ. The CDR3 length is 14 residues. Unmatched junction bases numbered 5, after V lost 4 bases and J lost 4 bases. CDR3 nucleotide sequence: TGCGCCAGCAGCGGGGGACAGGGTGGCACTGAAGCTTTCTTT. Its translation is CASSGGQGGTEAFF.

J is TRBJ2-3 and V is TRBV2; no clear D gene. The V end lost 9 bases, the J end lost 4 bases, and 8 bases lay between the germline ends. CDR1 and CDR2 (germline): SNHLY, FYNNEI. The CDR3 is 11 amino acids. This chain's CDR3 is CASMVSDTQYF. The CDR3, as DNA: TGTGCCAGTATGGTTTCAGATACGCAGTATTTT.

This clonotype was seen a handful of times. J is TRBJ2-7 and V is TRBV5-1, with D possibly matching TRBD2 (5 bases). Trimming cost V 0 bases and J 1 base, with 8 bases left between them. The CDR3 covers 14 residues. Germline V gene sequence: CDR1 SGHRS, CDR2 YFSETQ. The chain's CDR3 is CASSLGRDSYEQYV. The CDR3 nucleotides read TGCGCCAGCAGCTTGGGACGGGATTCCTACGAGCAGTACGTC.

V usage is TRBV2 and J usage is TRBJ2-3; 9 bases agree with TRBD2. The CDR3 sequence is 15 residues long. The V segment lost 4 bases and the J segment 9 bases; nucleotides outside the gene matches: 11. In germline, CDR1 is SNHLY, CDR2 FYNNEI. The CDR3 bases are TGTGCCAGCAGTGTACCTAGCGGGGCGCACCTGACGCAGTATTTT. Amino acid sequence: CASSVPSGAHLTQYF.

The gene calls are TRBV3-1 and TRBJ1-4, with 12 bases identical to TRBD1. Germline assignment: CDR1 LGHDT and CDR2 YNNKEL (reference sequence). V shed 6 bases, J shed 11 bases, and the junction held 7 bases outside the gene matches. The CDR3 loop spans 14 amino acids. CDR3 bases: TGTGCCAGCAGACCCGGGACAGGGGGCACGAAACTGTTTTTT. This sequence encodes CASRPGTGGTKLFF.

The rearrangement uses TRBV5-4 and TRBJ1-2, with D perhaps TRBD1 (6 bases). The V end was cut by 10 bases, the J end by 0 bases, with 13 bases between. The CDR3 length is 13 residues. Germline V CDR1 and CDR2: SGHNT, YYREEE (reference sequence). CDR3 nucleotides: TGTGCCTCCGGGGGGCCCTCTAACTATGGCTACACCTTC. It codes for CASGGPSNYGYTF.

This clonotype was observed a handful of times. The V call is TRBV27, the J call TRBJ2-1; the D gene is possibly TRBD1 (5 bases). Trimming left V 6 bases short and J 8 bases short, with 29 bases between. Germline CDR1 is MNHEY and CDR2 is SMNVEV (reference sequence). This CDR3 spans 18 amino acids. The DNA of the CDR3 is TGTGCCAGCAGCATGGGATGGACATCGCTCGTGGGGATCGATGAGCAGTTCTTC. Residues: CASSMGWTSLVGIDEQFF.